The sequence of this T cell receptor (beta chain) was determined in a study of T cell repertoires in ileal Crohn's disease. Whole-study results and caveats: Mucosal expansions were suggested to be mainly CD8 T cells.

About this clone: No antigen is known for it.

Per sample, 500 to 650 nanograms of biopsy DNA were TCRB immunosequenced. TCRdb's copy holds only in-frame clones and misses some; the assay was immunoSEQ multiplex PCR. The table has about 3,900 clones, 85% seen once. The time point denotes: neoterminal ileum biopsy at postoperative endoscopy, about 6 months after surgery. This CDR3 is built from 15 residues. Germline-derived CDR1 and CDR2 are SGHDT and YYEEEE. V was pared by 4 bases and J by 1 base, with 6 bases of the junction left unmatched. This sequence originates from an adult with Crohn's disease. The chain uses TRBV5-6 and TRBJ2-7; TRBD1 agrees at 9 bases. Sequenced sample: ileal tissue. The CDR3 here is CASSPAGTGSYEQYF. In DNA, the CDR3 is TGTGCCAGCAGCCCGGCCGGGACAGGGTCCTACGAGCAGTACTTC.